This TCR beta chain stems from a study of CD8+ T cells in alopecia areata. Study overall: Skin grafts from approximately 6-13-month-old C3H/HeJ donors with spontaneous alopecia were placed on roughly 6-10-week-old female C3H/HeJ mice. Regarding the study as a whole: Sharing of TCR sequences between patients (possibly for HLA-related reasons) was less clear than in mice. Lesional scalp, notably in alopecia totalis/universalis, had clonality above that of normal scalp. Scalp specimens additionally yield sequences from normal skin's resident alphabeta T cells.

cDNA prepared by RNA extraction and subsequent reverse transcription served as the template for sequencing. The table came from immunoSEQ multiplex PCR; TCRdb's copy has only in-frame clones and leaves some out. Recorded here are around 300,000 clones, none singletons. The study sorted pooled cutaneous lymph node cells by CD4, CD8alpha, NKG2D, NKG2ACE and other markers. The ends were cut back, 4 bases at V and 3 bases at J, with 8 bases in the middle. Germline assignment: CDR1 NSHNY and CDR2 SYGAGN. The length of the CDR3 is 13 residues. This clone was detected only a few times. Its target is not known. The gene symbols are mouse symbols. The read ends 4 residues before the CDR3 terminus; that terminus is restored from the germline J gene.

The V call is TRBV13-1, the J call TRBJ2-1; weak D call: TRBD2 (7 bases). This sequence originates from a C3H/HeJ mouse with alopecia areata. MHC haplotype: H2-k. The sample consisted of CD4+ T cells sorted from a lymph node. The DNA read from the CDR3 is TGTGCCAGCAGTCTGGGGGCCTATGCT. Protein product: CASSLGAYA. The entire CDR3 sequence reads CASSLGAYAEQFF.